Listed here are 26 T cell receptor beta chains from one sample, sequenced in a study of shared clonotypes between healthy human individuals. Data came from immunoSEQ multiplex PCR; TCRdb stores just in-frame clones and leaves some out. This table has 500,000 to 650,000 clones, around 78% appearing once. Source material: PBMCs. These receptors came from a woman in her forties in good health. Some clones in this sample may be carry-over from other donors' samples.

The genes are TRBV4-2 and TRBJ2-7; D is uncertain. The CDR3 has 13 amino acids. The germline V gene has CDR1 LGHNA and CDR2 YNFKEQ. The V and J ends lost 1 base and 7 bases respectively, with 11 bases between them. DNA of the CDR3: TGTGCCAGCAGCCAAGCCCCAGATAAAGAGCAGTACTTC. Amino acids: CASSQAPDKEQYF.

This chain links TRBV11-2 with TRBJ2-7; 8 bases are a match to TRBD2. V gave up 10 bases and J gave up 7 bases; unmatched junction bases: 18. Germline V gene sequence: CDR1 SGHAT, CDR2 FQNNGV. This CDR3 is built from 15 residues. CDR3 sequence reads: CATHRGTGGPGEQYF. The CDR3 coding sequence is TGTGCCACCCACCGGGGGACGGGAGGGCCGGGGGAGCAGTACTTC.

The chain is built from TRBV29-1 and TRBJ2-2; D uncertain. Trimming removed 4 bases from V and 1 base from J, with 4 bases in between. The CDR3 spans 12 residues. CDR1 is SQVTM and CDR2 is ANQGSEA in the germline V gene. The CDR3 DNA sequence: TGCAGCGTTGGGGAGAACACCGGGGAGCTGTTTTTT. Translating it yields CSVGENTGELFF.

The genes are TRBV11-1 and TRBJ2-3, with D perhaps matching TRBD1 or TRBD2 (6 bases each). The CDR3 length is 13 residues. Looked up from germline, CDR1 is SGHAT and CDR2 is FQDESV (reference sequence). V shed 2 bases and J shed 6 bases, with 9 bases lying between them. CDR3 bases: TGTGCCAGCAGCTTACGGGGGCGGGATACGCAGTATTTT. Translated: CASSLRGRDTQYF.

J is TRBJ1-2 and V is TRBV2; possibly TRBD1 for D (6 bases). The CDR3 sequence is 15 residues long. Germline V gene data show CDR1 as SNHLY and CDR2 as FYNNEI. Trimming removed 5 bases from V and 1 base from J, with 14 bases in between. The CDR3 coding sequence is TGTGCCAGCAGTCCTGACAGGTCGTTTAACTATGGCTACACCTTC. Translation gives CASSPDRSFNYGYTF.

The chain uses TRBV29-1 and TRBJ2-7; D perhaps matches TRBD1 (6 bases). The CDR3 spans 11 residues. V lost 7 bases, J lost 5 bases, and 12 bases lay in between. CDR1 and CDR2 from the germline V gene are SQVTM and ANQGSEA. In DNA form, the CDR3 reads TGCAGCGGAGGACAGACCGACGAGCAGTACTTC. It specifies CSGGQTDEQYF.

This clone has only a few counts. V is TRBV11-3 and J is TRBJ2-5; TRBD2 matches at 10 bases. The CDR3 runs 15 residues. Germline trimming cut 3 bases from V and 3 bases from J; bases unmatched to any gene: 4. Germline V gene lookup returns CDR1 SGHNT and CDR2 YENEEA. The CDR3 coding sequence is TGTGCCAGCAGCTTTAGCGGGAGGAGGGAAGAGACCCAGTACTTC. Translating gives CASSFSGRREETQYF. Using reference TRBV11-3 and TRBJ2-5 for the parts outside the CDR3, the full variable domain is EAGVVQSPRYKIIEKKQPVAFWCNPISGHNTLYWYLQNLGQGPELLIRYENEEAVDDSQLPKDRFSAERLKGVDSTLKIQPAELGDSAVYLCASSFSGRREETQYFGPGTRLLVL.

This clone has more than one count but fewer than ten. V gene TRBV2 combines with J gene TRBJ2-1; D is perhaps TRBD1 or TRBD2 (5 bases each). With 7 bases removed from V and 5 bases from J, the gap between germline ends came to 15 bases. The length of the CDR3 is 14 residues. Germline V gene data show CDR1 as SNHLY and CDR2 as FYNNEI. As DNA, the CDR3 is TGTGCCAGCATTCGGCCAGGGACCAACAATGAGCAGTTCTTC. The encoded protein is CASIRPGTNNEQFF.

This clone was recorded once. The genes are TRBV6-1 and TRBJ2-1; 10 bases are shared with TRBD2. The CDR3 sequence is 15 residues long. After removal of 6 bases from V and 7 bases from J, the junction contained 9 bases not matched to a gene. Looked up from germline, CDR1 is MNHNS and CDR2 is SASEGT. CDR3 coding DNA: TGTGCCAGCAGCCCCCGAGCGGGAGGGATAAATGAGCAGTTCTTC. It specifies CASSPRAGGINEQFF.

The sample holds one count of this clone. CDR3 amino acids: CASSEPGFTDTQYF. The DNA for the CDR3 is TGTGCCAGCAGTGAACCGGGGTTCACAGATACGCAGTATTTT. The chain combines TRBV6-1 with TRBJ2-3, with a weak D call TRBD2 (5 bases). This CDR3 region has 14 residues. Germline V gene data show CDR1 as MNHNS and CDR2 as SASEGT. V lost 2 bases, J lost 2 bases, and 8 bases lay in between.

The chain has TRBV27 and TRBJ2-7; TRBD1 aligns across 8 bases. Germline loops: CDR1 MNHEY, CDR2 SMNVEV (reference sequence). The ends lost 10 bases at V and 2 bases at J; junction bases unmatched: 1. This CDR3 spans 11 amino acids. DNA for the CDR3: TGTGCCACGGGACAGGCCTACGAGCAGTACTTC. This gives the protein CATGQAYEQYF.

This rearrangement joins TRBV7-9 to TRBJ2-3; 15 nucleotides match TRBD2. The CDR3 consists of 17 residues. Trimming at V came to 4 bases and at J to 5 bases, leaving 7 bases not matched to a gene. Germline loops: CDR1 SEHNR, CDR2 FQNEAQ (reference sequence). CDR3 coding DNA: TGTGCCAGCAGCTCCAGGACTAGCGGGAGGGCCGTAGATACGCAGTATTTT. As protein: CASSSRTSGRAVDTQYF. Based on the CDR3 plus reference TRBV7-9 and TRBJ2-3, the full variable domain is DTGVSQNPRHKITKRGQNVTFRCDPISEHNRLYWYRQTLGQGPEFLTYFQNEAQLEKSRLLSDRFSAERPKGSFSTLEIQRTEQGDSAMYLCASSSRTSGRAVDTQYFGPGTRLTVL.

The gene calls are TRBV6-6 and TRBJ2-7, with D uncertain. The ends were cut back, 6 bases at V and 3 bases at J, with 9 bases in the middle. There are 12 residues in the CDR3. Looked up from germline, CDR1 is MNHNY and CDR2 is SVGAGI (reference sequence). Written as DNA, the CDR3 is TGTGCCAGCAGCTCGGACGTCTACGAGCAGTACTTC. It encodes CASSSDVYEQYF.

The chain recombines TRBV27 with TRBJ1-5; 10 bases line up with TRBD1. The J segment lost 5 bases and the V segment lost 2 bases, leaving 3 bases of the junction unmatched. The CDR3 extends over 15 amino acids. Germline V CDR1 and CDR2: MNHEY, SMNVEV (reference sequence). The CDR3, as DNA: TGTGCCAGCAGTTTAGGACAGGGGGGGTATCAGCCCCAGCATTTT. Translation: CASSLGQGGYQPQHF.

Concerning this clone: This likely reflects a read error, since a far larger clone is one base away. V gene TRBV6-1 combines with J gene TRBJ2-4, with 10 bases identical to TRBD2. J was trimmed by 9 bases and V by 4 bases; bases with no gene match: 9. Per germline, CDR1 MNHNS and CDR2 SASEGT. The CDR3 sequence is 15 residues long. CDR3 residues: CASSVIAGGVSIQYF. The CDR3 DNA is TGTGCCAGCAGTGTGATAGCGGGAGGAGTAAGCATTCAGTACTTC.

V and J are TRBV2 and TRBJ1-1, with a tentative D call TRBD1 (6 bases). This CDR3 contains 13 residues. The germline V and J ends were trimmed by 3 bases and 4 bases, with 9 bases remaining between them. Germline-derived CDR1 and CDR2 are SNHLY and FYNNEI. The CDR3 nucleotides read TGTGCCAGCAGTGATGAAGGGGGCACTGAAGCTTTCTTT. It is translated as CASSDEGGTEAFF.

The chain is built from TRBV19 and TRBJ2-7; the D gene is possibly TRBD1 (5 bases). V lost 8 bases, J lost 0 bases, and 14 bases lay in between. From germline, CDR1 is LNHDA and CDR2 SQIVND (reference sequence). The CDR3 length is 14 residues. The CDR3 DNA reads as TGTGCCAGTCGAATACAGGTTAACTCCTACGAGCAGTACTTC. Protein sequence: CASRIQVNSYEQYF.

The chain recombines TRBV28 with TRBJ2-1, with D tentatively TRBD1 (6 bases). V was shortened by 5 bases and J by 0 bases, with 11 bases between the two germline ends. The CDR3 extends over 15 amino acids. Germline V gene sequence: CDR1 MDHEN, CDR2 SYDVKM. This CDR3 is CASSPGGGSYNEQFF. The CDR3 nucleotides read TGTGCCAGCAGTCCTGGGGGCGGCTCCTACAATGAGCAGTTCTTC.

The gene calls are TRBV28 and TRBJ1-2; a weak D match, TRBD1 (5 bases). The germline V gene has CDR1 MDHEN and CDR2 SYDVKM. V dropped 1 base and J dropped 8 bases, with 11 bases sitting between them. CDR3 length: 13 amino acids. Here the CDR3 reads CASSLSGFRGYTF. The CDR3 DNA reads TGTGCCAGCAGTTTATCAGGGTTTAGGGGCTACACCTTC.

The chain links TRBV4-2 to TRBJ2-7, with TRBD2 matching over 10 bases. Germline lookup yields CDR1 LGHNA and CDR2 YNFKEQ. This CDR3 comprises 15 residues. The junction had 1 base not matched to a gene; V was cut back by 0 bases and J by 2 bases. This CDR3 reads CASSQELAGAYEQYF. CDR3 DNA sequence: TGTGCCAGCAGCCAAGAGCTAGCGGGAGCCTACGAGCAGTACTTC.

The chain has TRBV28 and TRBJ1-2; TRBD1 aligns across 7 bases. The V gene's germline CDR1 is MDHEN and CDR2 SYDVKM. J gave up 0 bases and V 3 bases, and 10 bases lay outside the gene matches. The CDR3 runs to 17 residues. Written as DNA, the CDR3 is TGTGCCAGCAGTTTGCCCGGGACAGTCGGAGCTAACTATGGCTACACCTTC. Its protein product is CASSLPGTVGANYGYTF.

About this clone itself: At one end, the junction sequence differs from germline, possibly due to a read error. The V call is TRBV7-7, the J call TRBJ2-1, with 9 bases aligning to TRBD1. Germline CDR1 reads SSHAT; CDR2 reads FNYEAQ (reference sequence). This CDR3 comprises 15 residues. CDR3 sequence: CASRAAGTGSHEQFF. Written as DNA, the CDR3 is TGTGCTAGCAGGGCGGCCGGGACAGGGTCCCATGAGCAGTTCTTC.

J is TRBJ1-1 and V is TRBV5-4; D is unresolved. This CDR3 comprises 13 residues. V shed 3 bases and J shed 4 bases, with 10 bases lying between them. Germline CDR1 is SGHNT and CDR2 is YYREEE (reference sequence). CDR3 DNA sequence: TGTGCCAGCAGCTGGGTGTTGGGCACTGAAGCTTTCTTT. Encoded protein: CASSWVLGTEAFF. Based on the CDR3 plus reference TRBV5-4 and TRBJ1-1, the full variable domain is ETGVTQSPTHLIKTRGQQVTLRCSSQSGHNTVSWYQQALGQGPQFIFQYYREEENGRGNFPPRFSGLQFPNYSSELNVNALELDDSALYLCASSWVLGTEAFFGQGTRLTVV.

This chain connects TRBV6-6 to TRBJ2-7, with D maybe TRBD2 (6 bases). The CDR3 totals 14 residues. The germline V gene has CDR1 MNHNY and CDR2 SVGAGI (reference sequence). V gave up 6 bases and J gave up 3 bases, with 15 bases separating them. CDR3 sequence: CASSPLAPSYEQYF. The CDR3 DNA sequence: TGTGCCAGCAGCCCCCTAGCGCCTAGCTACGAGCAGTACTTC.

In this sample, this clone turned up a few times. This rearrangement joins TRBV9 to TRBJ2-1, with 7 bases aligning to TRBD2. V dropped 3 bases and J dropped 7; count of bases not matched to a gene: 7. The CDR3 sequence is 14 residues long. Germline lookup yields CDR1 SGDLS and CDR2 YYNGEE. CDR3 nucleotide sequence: TGTGCCAGCAGCGGTGTAGGCGGGAGAAATGAGCAGTTCTTC. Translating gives CASSGVGGRNEQFF.

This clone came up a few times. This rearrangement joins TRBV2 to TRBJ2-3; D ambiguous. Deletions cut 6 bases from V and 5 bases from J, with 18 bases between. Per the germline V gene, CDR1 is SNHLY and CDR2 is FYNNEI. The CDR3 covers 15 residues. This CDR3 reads CASSSLGARIDTQYF. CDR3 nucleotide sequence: TGTGCCAGCAGCTCCCTGGGCGCCCGGATAGATACGCAGTATTTT.